One and the same sample provided the 2 T cell receptor beta chains below, sequenced in a study of cytomegalovirus exposure and HLA in healthy donors. The PCR contained 60 Vbeta and 13 Jbeta primers. Only in-frame clones appear in the TCRdb table, and some are missing; sequencing was by immunoSEQ multiplex PCR. Of about 140,000 clones in the sample, approximately 70% were seen once. The sample taken for sequencing was PBMCs. The receptors were gathered from a woman in her 30s in good health and CMV-seronegative.

This clone was detected a few times. The genes are TRBV27 and TRBJ1-4; weak D call: TRBD1 (6 bases). CDR3 length: 14 amino acids. V was pared by 6 bases and J by 6 bases, with 14 bases between. CDR1 is MNHEY and CDR2 is SMNVEV in the germline V gene (reference sequence). This CDR3 reads CASSLQGYDEKLFF. As DNA, the CDR3 is TGTGCCAGCAGCCTACAGGGTTACGATGAAAAACTGTTTTTT. Filled out from reference TRBV27 and TRBJ1-4, the complete variable domain reads EAQVTQNPRYLITVTGKKLTVTCSQNMNHEYMSWYRQDPGLGLRQIYYSMNVEVTDKGDVPEGYKVSRKEKRNFPLILESPSPNQTSLYFCASSLQGYDEKLFFGSGTQLSVL.

The J gene is TRBJ2-1, the V gene TRBV18, with 13 bases that match TRBD2. Germline V gene data show CDR1 as KGHSH and CDR2 as LQKENI. This CDR3 has 15 amino acids. Unmatched junction bases numbered 6, after V lost 6 bases and J lost 7 bases. The CDR3 spells CASSPTSGGANEQFF. For the CDR3, the DNA is TGTGCCAGCTCCCCAACTAGCGGGGGGGCAAATGAGCAGTTCTTC. The full variable domain, completed using reference TRBV18 and TRBJ2-1, is NAGVMQNPRHLVRRRGQEARLRCSPMKGHSHVYWYRQLPEEGLKFMVYLQKENIIDESGMPKERFSAEFPKEGPSILRIQQVVRGDSAAYFCASSPTSGGANEQFFGPGTRLTVL.